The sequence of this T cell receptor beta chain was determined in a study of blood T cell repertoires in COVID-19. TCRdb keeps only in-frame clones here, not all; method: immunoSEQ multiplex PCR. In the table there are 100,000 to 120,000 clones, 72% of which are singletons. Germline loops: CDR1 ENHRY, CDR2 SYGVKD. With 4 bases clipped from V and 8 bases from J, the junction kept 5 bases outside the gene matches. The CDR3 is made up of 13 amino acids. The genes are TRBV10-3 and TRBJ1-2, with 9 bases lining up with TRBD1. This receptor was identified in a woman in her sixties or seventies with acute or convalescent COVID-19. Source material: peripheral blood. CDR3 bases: TGTGCCATCAGTGGGGGGACAGGGAGGGGCTACACCTTC. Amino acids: CAISGGTGRGYTF.